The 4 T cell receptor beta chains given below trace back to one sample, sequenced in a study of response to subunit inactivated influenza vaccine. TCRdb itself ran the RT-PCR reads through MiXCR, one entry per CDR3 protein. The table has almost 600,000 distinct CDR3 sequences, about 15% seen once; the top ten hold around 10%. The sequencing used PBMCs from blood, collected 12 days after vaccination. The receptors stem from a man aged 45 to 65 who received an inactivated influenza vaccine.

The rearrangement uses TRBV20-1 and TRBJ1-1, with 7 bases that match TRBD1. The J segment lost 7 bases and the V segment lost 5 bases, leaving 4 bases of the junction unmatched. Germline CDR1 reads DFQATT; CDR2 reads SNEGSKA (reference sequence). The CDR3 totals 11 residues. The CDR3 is CSAARQGEAFF. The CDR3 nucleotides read TGCAGTGCTGCTAGACAGGGTGAAGCTTTCTTT.

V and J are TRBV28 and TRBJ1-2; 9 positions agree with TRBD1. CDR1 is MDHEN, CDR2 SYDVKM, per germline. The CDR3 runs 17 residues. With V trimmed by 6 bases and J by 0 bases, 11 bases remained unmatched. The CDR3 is CASSQLSWDRANYGYTF. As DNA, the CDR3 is TGTGCCAGCAGCCAACTTTCTTGGGACAGGGCTAACTATGGCTACACCTTC.

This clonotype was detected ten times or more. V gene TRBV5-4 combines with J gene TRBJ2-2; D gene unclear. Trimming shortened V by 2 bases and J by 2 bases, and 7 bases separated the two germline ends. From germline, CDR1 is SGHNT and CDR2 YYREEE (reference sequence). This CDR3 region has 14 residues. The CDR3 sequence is CASSFGPNTGELFF. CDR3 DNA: TGTGCCAGCAGCTTTGGACCAAACACCGGGGAGCTGTTTTTT.

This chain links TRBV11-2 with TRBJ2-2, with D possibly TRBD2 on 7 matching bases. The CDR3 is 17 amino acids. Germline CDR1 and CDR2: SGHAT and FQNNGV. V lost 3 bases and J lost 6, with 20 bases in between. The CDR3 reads CASSLEGVGGPPGELFF. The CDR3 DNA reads TGTGCCAGCAGCTTGGAGGGGGTGGGAGGGCCCCCCGGGGAGCTGTTTTTT.